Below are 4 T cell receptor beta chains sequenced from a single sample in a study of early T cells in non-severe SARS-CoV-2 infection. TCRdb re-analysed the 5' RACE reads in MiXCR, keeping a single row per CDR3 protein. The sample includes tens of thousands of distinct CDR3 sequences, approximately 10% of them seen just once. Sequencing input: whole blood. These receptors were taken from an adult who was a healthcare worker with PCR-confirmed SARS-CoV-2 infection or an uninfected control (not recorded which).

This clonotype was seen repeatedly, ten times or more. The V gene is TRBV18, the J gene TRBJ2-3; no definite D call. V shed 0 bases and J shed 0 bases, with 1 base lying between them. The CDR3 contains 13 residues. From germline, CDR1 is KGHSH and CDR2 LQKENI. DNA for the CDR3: TGTGCCAGCTCACCACCAAGCACAGATACGCAGTATTTT. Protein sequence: CASSPPSTDTQYF.

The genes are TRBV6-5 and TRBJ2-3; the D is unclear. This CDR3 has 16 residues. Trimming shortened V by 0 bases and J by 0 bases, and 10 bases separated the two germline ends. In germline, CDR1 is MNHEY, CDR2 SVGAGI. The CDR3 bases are TGTGCCAGCAGTTACTCGAACAGTTTTAGCACAGATACGCAGTATTTT. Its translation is CASSYSNSFSTDTQYF.

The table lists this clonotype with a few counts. This CDR3 reads CASSGTTNEQFF. Here the CDR3 DNA reads TGTGCCAGCTCTGGGACAACCAATGAGCAGTTCTTC. The J gene is TRBJ2-1, the V gene TRBV18; D might be TRBD1 (6 bases). Germline CDR1 and CDR2: KGHSH and LQKENI. V lost 6 bases, J lost 6 bases, and 9 bases lay in between. This CDR3 spans 12 amino acids.

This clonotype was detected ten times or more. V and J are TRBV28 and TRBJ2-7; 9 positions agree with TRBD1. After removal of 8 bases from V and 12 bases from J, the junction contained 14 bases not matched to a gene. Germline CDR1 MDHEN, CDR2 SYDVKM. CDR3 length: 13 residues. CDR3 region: CASLVTGGLKLYF. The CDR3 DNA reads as TGTGCCAGCTTGGTGACAGGGGGTTTAAAGTTGTACTTC.